This T cell receptor beta chain originates from a study of T cells in Graves' hyperthyroidism and ophthalmopathy. As for the study in general: Peripheral blood draws took place at initial diagnosis, ahead of any treatment.

Study conclusions and caveats: Most thyroid clonotypes with frequency above 0.001 were detected in blood.

RNA transcripts were the template for amplifying TCR beta CDR3 regions. A set of HTBI primers served as the primers for a first-round RT-PCR of the TCR CDR3. Each CDR3 protein is one row after TCRdb ran MiXCR on the multiplex PCR reads. Of a few hundred thousand distinct CDR3 sequences listed, around 20% are singletons. This clonotype appeared a few times. Its target is not known. Sequencing used blood. This TCR derives from a man in his forties with Graves' hyperthyroidism.

The CDR3 bases are TGTGCCAGCTCACCCTACGGCGGGGGGGTGGATGAGCAGTTCTTC. Encoded protein: CASSPYGGGVDEQFF. The rearrangement links TRBV18 to TRBJ2-1, with TRBD2 identical over 9 bases. J gave up 8 bases and V 3 bases, and 8 bases lay outside the gene matches. The CDR3 runs to 15 residues. CDR1 and CDR2 from the germline V gene are KGHSH and LQKENI.